This TCR beta chain was sequenced for a study of blood T cell repertoires in COVID-19 (dated by TCRdb to 2018 to 2021). For the wider study: Samples covering the acute and convalescent phases of COVID-19 were provided by collaborators in the United States, Italy and Spain. The material from the prospective study consisted of cDNA or gDNA derived from T cells, B-cell-depleted T cells, or PBMCs. Deeply sampled blood TCRbeta repertoires from subjects exposed to, actively infected with, or recovered from COVID-19 were included in the dataset. The samples were drawn from two sources: the first 160 participants of the ongoing ImmuneRACE study, and fewer than 1,500 subjects contributed by 6 global collaborators. Where available, HLA class I and class II types were taken from metadata supplied by the sample provider and were not determined by assay-based typing. The repertoires were made available in a free public database intended to serve as a resource for research on the immune response to SARS-CoV-2. The sample metadata nearly always contained a de-identified subject ID, COVID-19 status, age in years and sex.

The CDR3 spans 14 residues, from the cysteine through the phenylalanine. The kept DNA is CDR3 alone, 42 bases in frame from the first base. Based on the germline V gene (reference sequence), the CDR1 and CDR2 sequences are SEHNR and FQNEAQ. Deletion took 1 base off V and 4 bases off J, with a span of 7 bases between the germline ends. In regard to this clone: Its antigen is still unknown. No qualities accompany the bases; no much larger clone lies one base away.

On the study overall, not on this receptor specifically: The amount of clinical and demographic metadata varied by source and participant and was provided uncurated.

Participants in the prospective study were aged about 18 to 95 years, lived in 20 to 25 United States geographic areas, and enrolled through a virtual design. Cohort assignment in the prospective study relied on participant-reported clinical history from a screening survey and a study questionnaire. For ImmuneRACE Cohort 3, a participant was defined as recovered based on two consecutive negative NP/OP PCR tests, clearance by a healthcare professional, or resolution of symptoms. Mobile phlebotomists in the prospective study collected whole blood, serum and a nasopharyngeal or oropharyngeal swab from every participant. Prospective study participants could optionally give additional blood draws and questionnaires over a 2-month period. Blood samples from the prospective study were shipped frozen or at room temperature prior to DNA extraction. TCRbeta CDR3 regions were amplified from genomic DNA using the immunoSEQ Assay, a bias-controlled multiplex PCR. Under the source paper's analysis protocol: The number of nucleated cells in each sample was estimated by amplification of reference gene primers within the assay. Sequence reads were collapsed and filtered to measure the absolute abundance of every unique TCRbeta CDR3 rearrangement. For each sample, productive Simpson clonality was calculated as the square root of Simpson's diversity index across productive rearrangements. TCRdb provides this immuneACCESS table in a form limited to in-frame rearrangements. Some clones are lacking; in checked studies, under half of them reflect an unresolved V gene, and why the rest are absent is not known. V, J and clone size are taken as reported in that table, and D and trimming were inferred from the DNA itself. In this sample the table shows 290,000 or so clones, more than 75% of which occur a single time. The ten top clones hold 2.6% of the sample.

The clonotype was recovered from a woman aged 18-29 years who had recovered from COVID-19. Sequenced input: PBMCs or T cells enriched from blood (not recorded which). This chain is built from TRBV7-9 and TRBJ1-4; the D gene is not confidently resolved. The CDR3 region: CASSLGQDNEKLFF. The DNA sequence is TGTGCCAGCAGCTTAGGCCAGGATAATGAAAAACTGTTTTTT. The CDR3 plus the reference TRBV7-9 and TRBJ1-4 genes for the other parts give the full variable domain: DTGVSQNPRHKITKRGQNVTFRCDPISEHNRLYWYRQTLGQGPEFLTYFQNEAQLEKSRLLSDRFSAERPKGSFSTLEIQRTEQGDSAMYLCASSLGQDNEKLFFGSGTQLSVL.